The 3 T cell receptor beta chains listed next were all sequenced from one sample in a study of beta chain features in type 1 diabetes (dated by TCRdb to 2017 to 2018). The library was made by the immunoSEQ multiplex PCR assay. The entire isolated RNA was reverse transcribed using the High Capacity cDNA Reverse Transcription Kit, and thus expressed TCRB transcripts were sequenced. TCRdb's version of the immuneACCESS table is confined to in-frame rearrangements and falls short of the full clone set. An unresolved V gene accounts for under half of the shortfall where checked; the remainder is of unknown origin. The sample table shows fewer than 400,000 clones, and 6.5% to 10% are seen once. Roughly 0.44% of the sample rests with the top ten. Source material: central memory CD4+ T cells from blood. Receptors originate from a woman under 30 in good health.

This clone was detected a few times. The CDR3 loop is CAISGASGIQETQYF. DNA for the CDR3: TGTGCCATCAGTGGGGCTAGCGGGATCCAAGAGACCCAGTACTTC. V gene TRBV10-3 combines with J gene TRBJ2-5, with 9 bases fitting TRBD2. Germline CDR1 and CDR2: ENHRY and SYGVKD. The CDR3 loop spans 15 amino acids. The ends lost 4 bases at V and 1 base at J; junction bases unmatched: 4.

The chain links TRBV5-6 to TRBJ1-6; D call uncertain. Germline lookup yields CDR1 SGHDT and CDR2 YYEEEE. The V and J ends lost 2 bases and 8 bases respectively, with 11 bases between them. This CDR3 is built from 14 residues. In nucleotides, the CDR3 is TGTGCCAGCAGCTTCAGGCATGAAGATTCACCCCTCCACTTT. Translation gives CASSFRHEDSPLHF.

This clone was counted a few times. The chain combines TRBV18 with TRBJ2-3; D might be TRBD2 (6 bases). Germline V gene sequence: CDR1 KGHSH, CDR2 LQKENI. This CDR3 contains 15 residues. V was pared by 1 base and J by 2 bases, with 10 bases between. In nucleotides, the CDR3 is TGTGCCAGCTCACCACTGGGGGGTTCCACAGATACGCAGTATTTT. It is translated as CASSPLGGSTDTQYF.